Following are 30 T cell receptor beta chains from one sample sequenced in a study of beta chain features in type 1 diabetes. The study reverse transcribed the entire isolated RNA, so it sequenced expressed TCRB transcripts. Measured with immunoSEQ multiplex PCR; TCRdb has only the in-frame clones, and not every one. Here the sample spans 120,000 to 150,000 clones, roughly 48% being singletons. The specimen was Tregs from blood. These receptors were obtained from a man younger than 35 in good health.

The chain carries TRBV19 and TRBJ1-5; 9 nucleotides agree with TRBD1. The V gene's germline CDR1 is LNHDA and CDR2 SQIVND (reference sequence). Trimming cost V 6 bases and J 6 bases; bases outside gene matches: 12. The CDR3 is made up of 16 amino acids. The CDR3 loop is CASSRPGTGTPQPQHF. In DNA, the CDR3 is TGTGCCAGTAGCCGACCCGGGACAGGGACGCCTCAGCCCCAGCATTTT.

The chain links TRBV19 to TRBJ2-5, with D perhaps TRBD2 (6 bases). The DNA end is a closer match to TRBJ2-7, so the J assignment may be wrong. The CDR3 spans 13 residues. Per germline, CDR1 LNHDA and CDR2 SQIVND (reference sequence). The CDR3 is CASSPRGVYEQYF. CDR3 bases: TGTGCCAGTAGTCCGCGCGGGGTCTACGAGCAGTACTTC.

This CDR3 is CASSPNYRGSQPQHF. In nucleotides, the CDR3 is TGCGCCAGCAGCCCGAATTACAGGGGCAGTCAGCCCCAGCATTTT. The chain recombines TRBV4-3 with TRBJ1-5; 7 bases agree with TRBD1. The CDR3 contains 15 residues. Germline V gene data show CDR1 as LGHNA and CDR2 as YSLEER. The ends lost 4 bases at V and 6 bases at J; junction bases unmatched: 9.

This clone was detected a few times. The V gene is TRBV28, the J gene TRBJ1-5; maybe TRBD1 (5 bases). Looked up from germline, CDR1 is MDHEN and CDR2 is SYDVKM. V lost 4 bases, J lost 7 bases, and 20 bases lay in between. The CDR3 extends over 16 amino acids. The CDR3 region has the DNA TGTGCCAGCAGTTCGGCAGGGTCCTACTTCGGCCAGCCCCAGCATTTT. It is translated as CASSSAGSYFGQPQHF.

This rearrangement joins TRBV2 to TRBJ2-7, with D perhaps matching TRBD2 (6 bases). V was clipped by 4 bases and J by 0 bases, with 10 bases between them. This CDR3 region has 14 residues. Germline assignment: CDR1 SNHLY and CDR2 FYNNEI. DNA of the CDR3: TGTGCCAGCAGTGTTCACGGGAGCTCCTACGAGCAGTACTTC. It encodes CASSVHGSSYEQYF. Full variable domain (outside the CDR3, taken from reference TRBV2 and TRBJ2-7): EPEVTQTPSHQVTQMGQEVILRCVPISNHLYFYWYRQILGQKVEFLVSFYNNEISEKSEIFDDQFSVERPDGSNFTLKIRSTKLEDSAMYFCASSVHGSSYEQYFGPGTRLTVT.

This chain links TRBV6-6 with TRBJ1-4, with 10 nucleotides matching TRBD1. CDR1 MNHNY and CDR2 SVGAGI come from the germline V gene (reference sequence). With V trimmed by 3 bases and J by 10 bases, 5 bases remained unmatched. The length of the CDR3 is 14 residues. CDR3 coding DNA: TGTGCCAGCAGTTATCGACAGGGGGCGGGAAAACTGTTTTTT. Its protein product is CASSYRQGAGKLFF.

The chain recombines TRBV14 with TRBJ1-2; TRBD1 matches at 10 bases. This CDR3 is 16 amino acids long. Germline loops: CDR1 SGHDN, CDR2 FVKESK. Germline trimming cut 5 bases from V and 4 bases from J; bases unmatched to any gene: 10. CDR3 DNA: TGTGCCAGCAGCACGACGCCGGGACAGGGGCCCTATGGCTACACCTTC. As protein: CASSTTPGQGPYGYTF.

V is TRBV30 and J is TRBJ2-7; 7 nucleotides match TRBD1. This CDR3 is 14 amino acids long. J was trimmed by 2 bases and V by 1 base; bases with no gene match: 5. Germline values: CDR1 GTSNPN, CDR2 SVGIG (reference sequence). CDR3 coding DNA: TGTGCCTGGAGTGGGAACAGGGGAGCCTACGAGCAGTACTTC. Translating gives CAWSGNRGAYEQYF.

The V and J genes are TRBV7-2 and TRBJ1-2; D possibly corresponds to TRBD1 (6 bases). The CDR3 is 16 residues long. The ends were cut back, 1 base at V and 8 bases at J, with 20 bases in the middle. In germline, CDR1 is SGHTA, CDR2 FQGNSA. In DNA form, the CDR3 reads TGTGCCAGCAGCTTAGGTGGCAGGGGAAAGATCAAGGGCTACACCTTC. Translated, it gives CASSLGGRGKIKGYTF.

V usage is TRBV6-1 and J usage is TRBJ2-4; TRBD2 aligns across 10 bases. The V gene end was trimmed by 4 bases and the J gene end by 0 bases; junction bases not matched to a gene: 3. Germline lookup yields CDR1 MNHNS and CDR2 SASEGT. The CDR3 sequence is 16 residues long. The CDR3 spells CASSGASGRAKNIQYF. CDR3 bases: TGTGCCAGCAGTGGTGCTAGCGGGAGAGCCAAAAACATTCAGTACTTC.

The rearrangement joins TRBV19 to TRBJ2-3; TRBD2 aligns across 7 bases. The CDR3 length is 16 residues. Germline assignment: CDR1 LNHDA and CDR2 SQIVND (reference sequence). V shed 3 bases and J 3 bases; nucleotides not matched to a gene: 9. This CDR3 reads CASSIWLAEVTDTQYF. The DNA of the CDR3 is TGTGCCAGTAGTATCTGGCTAGCGGAGGTAACAGATACGCAGTATTTT.

Here the CDR3 reads CASRGGIVVSYEQYF. The CDR3 bases are TGTGCCAGCAGGGGGGGGATTGTGGTATCCTACGAGCAGTACTTC. The gene calls are TRBV2 and TRBJ2-7; 7 nucleotides match TRBD2. This CDR3 contains 15 residues. In germline, CDR1 is SNHLY, CDR2 FYNNEI. After removal of 6 bases from V and 1 base from J, the junction contained 9 bases not matched to a gene.

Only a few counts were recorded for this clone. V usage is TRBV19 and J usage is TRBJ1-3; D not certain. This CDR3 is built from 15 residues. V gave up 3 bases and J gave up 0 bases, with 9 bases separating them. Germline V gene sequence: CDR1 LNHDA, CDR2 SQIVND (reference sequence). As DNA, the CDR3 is TGTGCCAGTAGTATGGCACGGGACTCTGGAAACACCATATATTTT. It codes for CASSMARDSGNTIYF.

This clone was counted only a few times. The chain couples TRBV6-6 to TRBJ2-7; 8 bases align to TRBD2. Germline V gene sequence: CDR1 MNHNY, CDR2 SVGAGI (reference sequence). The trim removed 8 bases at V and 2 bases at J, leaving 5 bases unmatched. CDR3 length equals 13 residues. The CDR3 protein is CASGAGGPYEQYF. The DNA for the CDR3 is TGTGCCAGCGGTGCGGGAGGACCCTACGAGCAGTACTTC.

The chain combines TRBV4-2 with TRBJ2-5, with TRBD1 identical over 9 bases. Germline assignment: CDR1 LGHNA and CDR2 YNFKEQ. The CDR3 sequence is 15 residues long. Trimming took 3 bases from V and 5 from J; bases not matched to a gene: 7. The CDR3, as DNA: TGTGCCAGCAGCCACGGACAGGGGCGGATTGAGACCCAGTACTTC. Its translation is CASSHGQGRIETQYF.

The CDR3 DNA sequence: TGTGCCAGCAGCTTGAACAGGGATTCGACCTACGAGCAGTACTTC. Translation gives CASSLNRDSTYEQYF. The chain recombines TRBV11-2 with TRBJ2-7; possibly TRBD1 for D (6 bases). The V end was cut by 3 bases, the J end by 2 bases, with 14 bases between. The CDR3 has 15 amino acids. CDR1 is SGHAT and CDR2 is FQNNGV in the germline V gene.

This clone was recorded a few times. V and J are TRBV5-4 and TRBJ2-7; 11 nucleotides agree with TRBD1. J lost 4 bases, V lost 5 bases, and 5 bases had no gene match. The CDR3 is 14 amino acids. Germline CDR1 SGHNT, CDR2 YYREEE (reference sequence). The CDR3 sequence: CASRRTGGFYEQYF. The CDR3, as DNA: TGTGCCAGCAGAAGGACAGGGGGCTTTTACGAGCAGTACTTC.

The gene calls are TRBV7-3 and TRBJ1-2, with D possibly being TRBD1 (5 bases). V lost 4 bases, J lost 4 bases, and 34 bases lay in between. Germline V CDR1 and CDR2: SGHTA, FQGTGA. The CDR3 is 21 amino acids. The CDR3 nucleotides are TGTGCCAGCAGCTCGCAACAAAAGAACTCCGGGACTGCCGCCTCCTCCTATGGCTACACCTTC. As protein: CASSSQQKNSGTAASSYGYTF.

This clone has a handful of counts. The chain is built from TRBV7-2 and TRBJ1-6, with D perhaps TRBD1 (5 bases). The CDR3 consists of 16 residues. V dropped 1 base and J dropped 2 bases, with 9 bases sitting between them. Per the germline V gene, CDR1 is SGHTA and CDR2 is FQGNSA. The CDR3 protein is CASSLVRGTYNSPLHF. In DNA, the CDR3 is TGTGCCAGCAGCTTAGTGCGGGGCACCTATAATTCACCCCTCCACTTT.

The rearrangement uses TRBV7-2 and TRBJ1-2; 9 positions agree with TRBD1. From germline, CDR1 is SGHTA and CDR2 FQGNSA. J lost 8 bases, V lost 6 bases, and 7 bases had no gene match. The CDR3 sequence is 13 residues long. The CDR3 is CASRQQGAGGYTF. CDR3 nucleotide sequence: TGTGCCAGCAGACAACAGGGGGCGGGGGGCTACACCTTC.

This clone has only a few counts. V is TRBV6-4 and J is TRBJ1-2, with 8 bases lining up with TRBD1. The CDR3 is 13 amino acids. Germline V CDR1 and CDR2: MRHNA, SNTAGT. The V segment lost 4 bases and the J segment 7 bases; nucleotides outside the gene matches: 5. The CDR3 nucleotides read TGTGCCAGCAGTGCAGGGGGCGCGGGTGGCTACACCTTC. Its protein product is CASSAGGAGGYTF.

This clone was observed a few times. The CDR3 DNA reads as TGTGCCAGCAGCTTAGCTCTATCAGATACGCAGTATTTT. Its protein is CASSLALSDTQYF. The chain combines TRBV7-2 with TRBJ2-3; D remains ambiguous. There are 13 residues in the CDR3. Trimming removed 0 bases from V and 4 bases from J, with 5 bases in between. Germline V gives CDR1 SGHTA, CDR2 FQGNSA.

This chain's CDR3 is CASSARGPRDEQYF. In nucleotides, the CDR3 is TGTGCCAGCAGCGCGAGGGGGCCGAGGGACGAGCAGTACTTC. The gene calls are TRBV6-1 and TRBJ2-7; 7 bases line up with TRBD1. From germline, CDR1 is MNHNS and CDR2 SASEGT. J lost 5 bases, V lost 6 bases, and 10 bases had no gene match. The CDR3 has 14 residues.

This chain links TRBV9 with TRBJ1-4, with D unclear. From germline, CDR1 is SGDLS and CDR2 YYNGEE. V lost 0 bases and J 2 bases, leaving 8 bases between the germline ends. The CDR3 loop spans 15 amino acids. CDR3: CASSVAGLTNEKLFF. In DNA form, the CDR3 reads TGTGCCAGCAGCGTAGCGGGTCTGACTAATGAAAAACTGTTTTTT.

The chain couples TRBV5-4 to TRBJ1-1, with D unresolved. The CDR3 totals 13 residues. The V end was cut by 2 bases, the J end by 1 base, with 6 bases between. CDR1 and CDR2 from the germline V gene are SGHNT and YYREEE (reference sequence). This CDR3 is CASSFSPNTEAFF. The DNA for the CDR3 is TGTGCCAGCAGCTTCTCCCCGAACACTGAAGCTTTCTTT.

DNA for the CDR3: TGTGCCTGGAGTGGACAGGTCAATCAGCCCCAGCATTTT. It is translated as CAWSGQVNQPQHF. The chain has TRBV30 and TRBJ1-5, with D maybe TRBD1 (6 bases). Trimming took off 1 base at V and 3 bases at J, with 7 bases between the two ends. CDR3 length: 13 residues. The germline gives CDR1 GTSNPN, CDR2 SVGIG (reference sequence).

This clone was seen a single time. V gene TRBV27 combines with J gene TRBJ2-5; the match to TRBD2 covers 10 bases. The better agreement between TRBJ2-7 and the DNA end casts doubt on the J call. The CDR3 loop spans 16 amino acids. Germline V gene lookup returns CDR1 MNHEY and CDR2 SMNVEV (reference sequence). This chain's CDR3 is CASSPRPLAGSYEQYF. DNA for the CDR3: TGTGCCAGCAGTCCCCGTCCACTAGCGGGATCCTACGAGCAGTACTTC.

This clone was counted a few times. As DNA, the CDR3 is TGTGCCAGCAGTTTACGAGCCTACGAGCAGTACTTC. It encodes CASSLRAYEQYF. The chain has TRBV28 and TRBJ2-7; D not certain. Trimming left V 2 bases short and J 2 bases short, with 4 bases between. Germline lookup yields CDR1 MDHEN and CDR2 SYDVKM. CDR3 length: 12 residues. Combining the CDR3 with reference TRBV28 and TRBJ2-7 gives the whole variable domain DVKVTQSSRYLVKRTGEKVFLECVQDMDHENMFWYRQDPGLGLRLIYFSYDVKMKEKGDIPEGYSVSREKKERFSLILESASTNQTSMYLCASSLRAYEQYFGPGTRLTVT.

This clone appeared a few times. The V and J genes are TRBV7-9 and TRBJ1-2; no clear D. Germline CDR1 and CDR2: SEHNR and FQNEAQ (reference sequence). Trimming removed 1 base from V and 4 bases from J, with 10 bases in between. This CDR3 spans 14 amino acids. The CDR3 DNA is TGTGCCAGCAGCTTAGGGTTCGCCGGCTATGGCTACACCTTC. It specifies CASSLGFAGYGYTF.

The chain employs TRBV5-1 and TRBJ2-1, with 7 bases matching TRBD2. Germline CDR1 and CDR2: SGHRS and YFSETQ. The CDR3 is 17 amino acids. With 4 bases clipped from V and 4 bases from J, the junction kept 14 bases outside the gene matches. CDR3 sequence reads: CASSGGAGGSSYNEQFF. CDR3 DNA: TGCGCCAGCAGCGGGGGAGCAGGCGGGAGTAGTTACAATGAGCAGTTCTTC. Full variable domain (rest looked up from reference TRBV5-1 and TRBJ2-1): KAGVTQTPRYLIKTRGQQVTLSCSPISGHRSVSWYQQTPGQGLQFLFEYFSETQRNKGNFPGRFSGRQFSNSRSEMNVSTLELGDSALYLCASSGGAGGSSYNEQFFGPGTRLTVL.